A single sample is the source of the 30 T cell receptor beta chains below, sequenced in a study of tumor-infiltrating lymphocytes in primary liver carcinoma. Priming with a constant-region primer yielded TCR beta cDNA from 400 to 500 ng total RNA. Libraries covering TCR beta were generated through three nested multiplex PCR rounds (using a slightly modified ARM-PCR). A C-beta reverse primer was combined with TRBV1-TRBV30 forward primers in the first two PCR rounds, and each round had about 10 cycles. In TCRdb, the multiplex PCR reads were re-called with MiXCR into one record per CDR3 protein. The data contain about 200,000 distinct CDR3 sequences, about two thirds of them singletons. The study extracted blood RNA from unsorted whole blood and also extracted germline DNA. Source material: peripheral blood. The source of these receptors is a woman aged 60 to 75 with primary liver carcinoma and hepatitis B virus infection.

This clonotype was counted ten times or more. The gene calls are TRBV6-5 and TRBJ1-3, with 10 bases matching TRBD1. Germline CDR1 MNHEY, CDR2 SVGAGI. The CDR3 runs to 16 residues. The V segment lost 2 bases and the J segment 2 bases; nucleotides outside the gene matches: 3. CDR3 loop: CASSYAGTGAGNTIYF. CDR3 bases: TGTGCCAGCAGTTACGCCGGGACAGGGGCTGGAAACACCATATATTTT.

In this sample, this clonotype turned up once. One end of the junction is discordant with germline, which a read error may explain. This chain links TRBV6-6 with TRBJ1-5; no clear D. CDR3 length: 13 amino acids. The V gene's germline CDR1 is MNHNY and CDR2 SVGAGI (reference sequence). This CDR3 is CASSYGENQPRHF. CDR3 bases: TGTGCCAGCAGTTACGGCGAGAATCAGCCCCGGCATTTT.

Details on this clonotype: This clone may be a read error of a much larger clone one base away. As DNA, the CDR3 is TGTGCCAGCAGCCCATCGCCTGGGGCCAACGTCCTGACTTTC. Its translation is CASSPSPGANVLTF. This sequence joins TRBV6-1 and TRBJ2-6; D ambiguous. There are 14 residues in the CDR3. V was clipped by 6 bases and J by 2 bases, with 8 bases between them. The germline gives CDR1 MNHNS, CDR2 SASEGT.

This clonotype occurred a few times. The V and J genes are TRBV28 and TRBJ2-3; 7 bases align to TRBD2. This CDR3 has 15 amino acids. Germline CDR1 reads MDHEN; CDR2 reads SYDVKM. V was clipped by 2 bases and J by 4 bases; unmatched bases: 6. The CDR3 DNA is TGTGCCAGCAGTTTAGCGGGAGCTTTCGCAGATACGCAGTATTTT. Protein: CASSLAGAFADTQYF.

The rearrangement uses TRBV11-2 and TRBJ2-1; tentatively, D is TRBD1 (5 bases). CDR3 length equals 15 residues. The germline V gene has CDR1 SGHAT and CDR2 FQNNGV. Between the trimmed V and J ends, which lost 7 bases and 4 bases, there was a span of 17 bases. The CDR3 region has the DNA TGTGCCAGCAACACGGCTGACAGCTCATACAATGAGCAGTTCTTC. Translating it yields CASNTADSSYNEQFF.

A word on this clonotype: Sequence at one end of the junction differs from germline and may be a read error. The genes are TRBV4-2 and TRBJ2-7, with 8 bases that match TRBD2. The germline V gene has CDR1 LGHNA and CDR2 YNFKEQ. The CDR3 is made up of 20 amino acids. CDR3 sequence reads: CASSPPVGGRKPASLHEQYF. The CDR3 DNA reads TGTGCCAGCAGCCCCCCGGTCGGCGGGAGGAAACCGGCTTCCCTCCACGAACAGTACTTC.

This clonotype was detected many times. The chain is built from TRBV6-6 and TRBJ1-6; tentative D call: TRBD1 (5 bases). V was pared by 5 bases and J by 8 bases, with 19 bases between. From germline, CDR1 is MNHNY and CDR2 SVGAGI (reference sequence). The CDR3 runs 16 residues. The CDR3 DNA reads TGTGCCAGCAGTACCGTAGGCCCGGGGGGGGATTCACCCCTCCACTTT. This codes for CASSTVGPGGDSPLHF.

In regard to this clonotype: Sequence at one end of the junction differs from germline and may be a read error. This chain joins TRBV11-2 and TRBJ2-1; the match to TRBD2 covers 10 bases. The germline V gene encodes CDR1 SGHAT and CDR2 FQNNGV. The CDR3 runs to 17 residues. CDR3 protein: CVSRLAGGGVFYNEQFF. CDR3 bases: TGTGTCAGCAGGTTAGCGGGAGGAGGGGTCTTTTACAATGAGCAGTTCTTC.

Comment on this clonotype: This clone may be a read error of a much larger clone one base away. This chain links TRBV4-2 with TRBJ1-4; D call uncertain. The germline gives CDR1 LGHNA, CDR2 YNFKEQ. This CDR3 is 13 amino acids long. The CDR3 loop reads CASSHPGNENLFF. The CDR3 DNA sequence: TGTGCCAGCAGCCACCCGGGGAATGAAAACCTGTTTTTT.

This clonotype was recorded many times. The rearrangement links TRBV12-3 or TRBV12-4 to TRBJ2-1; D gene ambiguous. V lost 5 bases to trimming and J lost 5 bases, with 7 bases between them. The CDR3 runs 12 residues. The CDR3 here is CASSPGNNEQFF. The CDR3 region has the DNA TGTGCCAGCAGTCCCGGAAACAATGAGCAGTTCTTC.

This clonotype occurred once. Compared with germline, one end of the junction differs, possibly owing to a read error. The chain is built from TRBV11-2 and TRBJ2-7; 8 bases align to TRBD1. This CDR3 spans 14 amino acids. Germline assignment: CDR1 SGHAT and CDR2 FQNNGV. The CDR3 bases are TGTGCCAGCAGCCGTGGGACAGGCTCCTACGAACAGGACTTC. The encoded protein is CASSRGTGSYEQDF.

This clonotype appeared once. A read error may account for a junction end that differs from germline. Written as DNA, the CDR3 is TGTGCCAACAGCTTACGCCCGAACACCGGGGAGCTGTTTTTT. As protein: CANSLRPNTGELFF. The chain links TRBV11-2 to TRBJ2-2, with D hard to call. The CDR3 covers 14 residues. Germline V gene lookup returns CDR1 SGHAT and CDR2 FQNNGV.

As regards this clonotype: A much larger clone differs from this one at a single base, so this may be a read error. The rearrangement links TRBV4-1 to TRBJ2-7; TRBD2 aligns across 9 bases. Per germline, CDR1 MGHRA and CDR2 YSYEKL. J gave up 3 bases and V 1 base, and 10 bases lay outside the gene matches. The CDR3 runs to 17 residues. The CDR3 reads CASSQAGRGRAFYEQYF. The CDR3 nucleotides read TGCGCCAGCAGCCAAGCGGGACGCGGGAGGGCCTTCTACGAGCAGTACTTC.

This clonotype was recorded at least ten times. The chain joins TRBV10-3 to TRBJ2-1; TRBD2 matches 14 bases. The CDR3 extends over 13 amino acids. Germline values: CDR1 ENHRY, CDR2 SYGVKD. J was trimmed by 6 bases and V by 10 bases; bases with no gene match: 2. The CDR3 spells CATGLAGGNEQFF. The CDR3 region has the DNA TGTGCCACCGGACTAGCGGGAGGCAATGAGCAGTTCTTC.

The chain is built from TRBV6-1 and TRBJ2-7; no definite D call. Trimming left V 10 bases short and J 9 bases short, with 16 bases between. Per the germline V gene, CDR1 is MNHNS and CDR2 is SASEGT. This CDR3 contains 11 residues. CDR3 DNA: TGTGCCACCCAGAAGACCTACATGCAGTACTTC. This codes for CATQKTYMQYF.

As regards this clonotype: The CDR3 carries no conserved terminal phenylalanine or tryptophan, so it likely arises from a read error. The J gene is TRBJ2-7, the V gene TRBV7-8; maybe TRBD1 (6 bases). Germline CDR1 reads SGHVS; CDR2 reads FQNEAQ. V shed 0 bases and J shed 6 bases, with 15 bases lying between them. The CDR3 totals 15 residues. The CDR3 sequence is CASSLAGARKREQYL. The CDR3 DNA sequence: TGTGCCAGCAGCTTAGCGGGGGCTAGAAAGCGCGAGCAGTACCTC.

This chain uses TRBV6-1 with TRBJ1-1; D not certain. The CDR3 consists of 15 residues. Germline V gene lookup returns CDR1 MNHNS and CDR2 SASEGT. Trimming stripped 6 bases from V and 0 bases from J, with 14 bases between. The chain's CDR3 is CASREPGRVNTEAFF. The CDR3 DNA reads TGTGCCAGCAGGGAACCCGGACGGGTGAACACTGAAGCTTTCTTT.

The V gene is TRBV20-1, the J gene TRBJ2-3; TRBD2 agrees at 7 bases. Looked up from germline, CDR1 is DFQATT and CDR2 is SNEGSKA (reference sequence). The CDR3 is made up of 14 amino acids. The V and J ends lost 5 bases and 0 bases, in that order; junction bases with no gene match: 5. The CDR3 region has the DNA TGCAGTGCTCGGCAGGGACTAAGCACAGATACGCAGTATTTT. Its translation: CSARQGLSTDTQYF.

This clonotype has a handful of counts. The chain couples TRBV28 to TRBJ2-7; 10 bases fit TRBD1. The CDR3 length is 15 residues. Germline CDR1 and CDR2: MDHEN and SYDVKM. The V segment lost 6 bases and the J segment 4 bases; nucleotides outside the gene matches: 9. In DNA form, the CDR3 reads TGTGCCAGCAGCCCGCCGGGACAGGGGAGGTACGAGCAGTACTTC. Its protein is CASSPPGQGRYEQYF.

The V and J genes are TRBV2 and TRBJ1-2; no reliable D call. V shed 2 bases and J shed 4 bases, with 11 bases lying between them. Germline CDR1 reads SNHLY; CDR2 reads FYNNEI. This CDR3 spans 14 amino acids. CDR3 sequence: CASSEMGKTYGYTF. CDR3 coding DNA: TGTGCCAGCAGTGAAATGGGGAAGACCTATGGCTACACCTTC.

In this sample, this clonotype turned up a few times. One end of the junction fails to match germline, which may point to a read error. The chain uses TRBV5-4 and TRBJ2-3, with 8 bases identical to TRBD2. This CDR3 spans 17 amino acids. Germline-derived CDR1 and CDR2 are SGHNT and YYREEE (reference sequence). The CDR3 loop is CASSYPGGEGGRDKQYF. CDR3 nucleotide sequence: TGTGCCAGCAGCTACCCGGGGGGGGAGGGAGGAAGGGATAAGCAGTATTTT.

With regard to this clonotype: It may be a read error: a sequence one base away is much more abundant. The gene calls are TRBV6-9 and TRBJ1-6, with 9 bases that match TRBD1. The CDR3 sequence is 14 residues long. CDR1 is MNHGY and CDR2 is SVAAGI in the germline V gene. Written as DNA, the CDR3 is TGTGCCAGCCGGACAGGGGACTATAATTCATCCCTCCACTTT. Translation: CASRTGDYNSSLHF.

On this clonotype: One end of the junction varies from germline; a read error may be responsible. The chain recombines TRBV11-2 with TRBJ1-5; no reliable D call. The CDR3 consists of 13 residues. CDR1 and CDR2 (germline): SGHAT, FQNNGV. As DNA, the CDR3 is TGCGCCAGCAGCACCAGTTTCAATCAGCCCCAGCATTTT. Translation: CASSTSFNQPQHF. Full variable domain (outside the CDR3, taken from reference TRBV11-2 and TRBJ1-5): EAGVAQSPRYKIIEKRQSVAFWCNPISGHATLYWYQQILGQGPKLLIQFQNNGVVDDSQLPKDRFSAERLKGVDSTLKIQPAKLEDSAVYLCASSTSFNQPQHFGDGTRLSIL.

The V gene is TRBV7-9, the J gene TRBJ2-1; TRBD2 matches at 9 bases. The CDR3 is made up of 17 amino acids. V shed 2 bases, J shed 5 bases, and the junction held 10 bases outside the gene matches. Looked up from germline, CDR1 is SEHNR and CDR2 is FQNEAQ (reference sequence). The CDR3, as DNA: TGTGCCAGCAGCTTAAGTTCCTGGACTAGCGATCACAATGAGCAGTTCTTC. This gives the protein CASSLSSWTSDHNEQFF.

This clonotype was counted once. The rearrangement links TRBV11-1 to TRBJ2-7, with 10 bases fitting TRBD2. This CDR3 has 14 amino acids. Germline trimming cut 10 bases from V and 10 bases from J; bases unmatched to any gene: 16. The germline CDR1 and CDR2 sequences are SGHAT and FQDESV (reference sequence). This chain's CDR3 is CAISLDLAGVEQYF. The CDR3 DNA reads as TGTGCCATCAGTTTAGACCTAGCGGGAGTCGAACAGTACTTC.

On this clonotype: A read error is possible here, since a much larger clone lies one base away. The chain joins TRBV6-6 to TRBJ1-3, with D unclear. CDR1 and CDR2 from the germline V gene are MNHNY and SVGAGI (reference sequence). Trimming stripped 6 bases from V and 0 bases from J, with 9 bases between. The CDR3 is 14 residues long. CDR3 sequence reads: CASRSGTSGNTIYF. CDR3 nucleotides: TGTGCCAGCAGATCGGGAACCTCTGGAAACACCATATATTTT.

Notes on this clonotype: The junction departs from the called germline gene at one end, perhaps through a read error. CDR3 bases: TGTGCCAGCGGCTTAACTAGCGGGTACGATACGCAGTATTTT. Its protein is CASGLTSGYDTQYF. This rearrangement joins TRBV11-2 to TRBJ2-3; 9 nucleotides line up with TRBD2. CDR1 SGHAT and CDR2 FQNNGV come from the germline V gene. CDR3 length equals 14 residues.

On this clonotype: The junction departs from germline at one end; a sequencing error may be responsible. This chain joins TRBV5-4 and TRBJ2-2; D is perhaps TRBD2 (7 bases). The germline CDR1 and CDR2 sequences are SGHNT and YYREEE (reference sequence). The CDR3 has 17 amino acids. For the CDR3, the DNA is TGTGTCAGCAGCTCCCCGGGGGGACATACGAACACCGGGGAGCTGTTTTTT. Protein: CVSSSPGGHTNTGELFF.

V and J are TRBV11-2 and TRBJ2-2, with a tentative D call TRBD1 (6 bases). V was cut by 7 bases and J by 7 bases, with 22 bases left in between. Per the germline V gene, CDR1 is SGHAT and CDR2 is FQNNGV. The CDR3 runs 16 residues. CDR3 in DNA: TGTGCCAGCAACCAGGAACTTCCAGGGGTCAACGGGGAGCTGTTTTTT. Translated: CASNQELPGVNGELFF.

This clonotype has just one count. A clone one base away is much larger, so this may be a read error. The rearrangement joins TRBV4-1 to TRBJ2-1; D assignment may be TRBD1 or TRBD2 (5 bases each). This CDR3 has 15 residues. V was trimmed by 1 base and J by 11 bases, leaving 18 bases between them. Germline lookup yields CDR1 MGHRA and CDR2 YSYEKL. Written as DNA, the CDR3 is TGCGCCAGCAGCCAAGCGAAGGGGTTAGCGTCTAAGCAGTTCTTC. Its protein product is CASSQAKGLASKQFF.